This T cell receptor (beta chain) was sequenced for a study of cytomegalovirus exposure and HLA in healthy donors. The PCR employed 60 Vbeta primers together with 13 Jbeta primers. The assay was immunoSEQ multiplex PCR, and TCRdb's table has in-frame clones only and misses some. The table lists over 85,000 clones, approximately 77% of them singletons. The receptor was isolated from a female donor in good health and CMV-seronegative. The sequenced sample consisted of PBMCs.

The CDR3 DNA sequence: TGTGCCAGCAGCGGGTCTAGCAGACCGAACACAGATACGCAGTATTTT. The encoded protein is CASSGSSRPNTDTQYF. V is TRBV9 and J is TRBJ2-3; maybe TRBD2 (5 bases). Germline V gene sequence: CDR1 SGDLS, CDR2 YYNGEE. The CDR3 has 16 amino acids. The ends were cut back, 3 bases at V and 2 bases at J, with 16 bases in the middle.